One T cell receptor (beta chain) is described in this entry. What it binds is not known. This sample was taken from a study of shared clonotypes between healthy human individuals. Across the whole study: Each donor's CD4 naive and CD4 memory cells filled three plates apiece, CD8 naive two, and CD8 memory one. Whole-study findings and limits: Memory subsets had estimated richness that was generally smaller than that of naive subsets.

The CD8 memory fraction combined CD45RO+ cells with TemRA cells (CCR7-negative CD45RA+). V shed 5 bases and J shed 0 bases, with 22 bases lying between them. The CDR3 runs to 19 residues. CDR1 and CDR2 from the germline V gene are LGHNA and YNFKEQ. TCRdb's copy holds only in-frame clones and misses some; the assay was immunoSEQ multiplex PCR. The sample lists more than 550,000 clones; 90% were seen once. The chain has TRBV4-2 and TRBJ1-4, with D maybe TRBD1 (5 bases). The sequencing sample was made of memory CD8+ T cells from PBMCs. The sample's subset: CD45RO+ cells pooled with CCR7-negative TemRA cells. The clonotype comes from a man aged 18 to 29 in good health. Some clones in this sample may be carry-over from other donors' samples. CDR3 DNA sequence: TGTGCCAGCAGCTCCATGGTTAGGCTGGGGGGAGCAACTAATGAAAAACTGTTTTTT. This codes for CASSSMVRLGGATNEKLFF.